Sequencing of this T cell receptor beta chain was carried out in a study of T cells in narcolepsy. Study-wide background: Enrolled donors included narcolepsy type 1 or type 2 patients and healthy controls. General study points: Blood of same and different patients, but not healthy controls, reportedly held recurring autoreactive clonotypes. Autoreactive clone sequences were missing from some blood memory CD4+ repertoires. HCRT-specific and TRIB2-specific autoreactive clonotypes appeared among same-patient CSF and blood CD4+ clonotypes.

Sequencing used immunoSEQ multiplex PCR; TCRdb keeps in-frame clones, though not all of them. The sample includes tens of thousands of clones, about 81% of them seen just once. In germline, CDR1 is LNHDA, CDR2 SQIVND (reference sequence). The CDR3 contains 16 residues. V was cut by 3 bases and J by 2 bases, with 14 bases left in between. Remarks on this clone: Antigen: not known.

V gene TRBV19 combines with J gene TRBJ2-4, with D maybe TRBD2 (5 bases). Sequencing was done on a sample of CD45RA- memory CD4+ T cells from PBMCs. The receptor comes from a human donor with narcolepsy. CDR3 in amino acids: CASSILAGGSKNIQYF. In nucleotides, the CDR3 is TGTGCCAGTAGTATCTTGGCGGGCGGATCCAAAAACATTCAGTACTTC.